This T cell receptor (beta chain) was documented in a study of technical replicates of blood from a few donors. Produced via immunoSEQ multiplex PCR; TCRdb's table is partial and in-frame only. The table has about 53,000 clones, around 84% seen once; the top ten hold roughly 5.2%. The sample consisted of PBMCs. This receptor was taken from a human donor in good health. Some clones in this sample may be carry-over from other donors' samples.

The CDR3 loop is CASRLSGNTGELFF. The DNA for the CDR3 is TGTGCCAGCAGACTCTCGGGTAACACCGGGGAGCTGTTTTTT. The gene calls are TRBV2 and TRBJ2-2; D gene uncertain. The ends were cut back, 6 bases at V and 2 bases at J, with 10 bases in the middle. This CDR3 is 14 amino acids long. Looked up from germline, CDR1 is SNHLY and CDR2 is FYNNEI.